The rows below give T cell receptor beta chains drawn from one sample of a study of cytomegalovirus exposure and HLA in healthy donors. TCRdb's copy holds only in-frame clones and misses some; the assay was immunoSEQ multiplex PCR. The repertoire holds about 120,000 clones, with roughly 70% as singletons. Sequencing was done on a sample of PBMCs. These TCRs come from a young man in good health and CMV-seronegative. Both conserved end residues are part of each CDR3. The order of the fields is D gene, clone size, V gene, J gene, CDR3 length, CDR3 protein, CDR3 DNA. D genes are given only for firm matches. Not every row has a clone size; where given, it reads once, few, many or a size class.

d_gene: .; abundance: .; v_gene: TRBV5-5; j_gene: TRBJ1-2; len: 14; CDR3aa: CASSLAGENYGYTF; CDR3nt: TGTGCCAGCAGCTTGGCCGGGGAGAACTATGGCTACACCTTC
d_gene: TRBD1; abundance: .; v_gene: TRBV2; j_gene: TRBJ2-2; len: 15; CDR3aa: CASSEGDRRTGELFF; CDR3nt: TGTGCCAGCAGTGAAGGGGACAGGCGCACCGGGGAGCTGTTTTTT
d_gene: .; abundance: .; v_gene: TRBV27; j_gene: TRBJ1-2; len: 12; CDR3aa: CASSLAGTRLTF; CDR3nt: TGTGCCAGCAGTTTAGCCGGGACTAGGCTCACCTTC
d_gene: TRBD1; abundance: .; v_gene: TRBV10-3; j_gene: TRBJ1-2; len: 16; CDR3aa: CAISESVGTGNYGYTF; CDR3nt: TGTGCCATCAGTGAGTCTGTTGGGACAGGTAACTATGGCTACACCTTC
d_gene: TRBD1; abundance: few; v_gene: TRBV23-1; j_gene: TRBJ1-1; len: 17; CDR3aa: CASSNRTGGEGDTEAFF; CDR3nt: TGCGCCAGCAGTAATAGGACAGGAGGAGAGGGTGACACTGAAGCTTTCTTT
d_gene: .; abundance: .; v_gene: TRBV7-6; j_gene: TRBJ2-5; len: 13; CDR3aa: CASSLVGEETQYF; CDR3nt: TGTGCTAGCAGCTTAGTAGGGGAAGAGACCCAGTACTTC
d_gene: TRBD1; abundance: .; v_gene: TRBV9; j_gene: TRBJ1-2; len: 15; CDR3aa: CASSVVRTGISGYTF; CDR3nt: TGTGCCAGCAGCGTAGTTCGGACAGGGATCTCTGGCTACACCTTC
d_gene: TRBD2; abundance: .; v_gene: TRBV5-4; j_gene: TRBJ2-1; len: 15; CDR3aa: CASSLAGAPLNEQFF; CDR3nt: TGTGCCAGCAGCCTAGCGGGGGCCCCTTTGAATGAGCAGTTCTTC
d_gene: TRBD2; abundance: .; v_gene: TRBV13; j_gene: TRBJ2-7; len: 15; CDR3aa: CASSLGTSGGHEQYF; CDR3nt: TGTGCCAGCAGCTTAGGGACTAGCGGGGGACACGAGCAGTACTTC
d_gene: .; abundance: .; v_gene: TRBV2; j_gene: TRBJ2-1; len: 14; CDR3aa: CASTQQGAYEEQFF; CDR3nt: TGTGCCAGCACTCAACAGGGAGCCTATGAGGAGCAGTTCTTC
d_gene: .; abundance: .; v_gene: TRBV5-6; j_gene: TRBJ2-3; len: 15; CDR3aa: CASSFTGTYTDTQYF; CDR3nt: TGTGCCAGCAGCTTCACAGGTACCTACACAGATACGCAGTATTTT
d_gene: TRBD1; abundance: .; v_gene: TRBV10-3; j_gene: TRBJ1-1; len: 15; CDR3aa: CAIQTAGGWNTEAFF; CDR3nt: TGTGCCATCCAGACGGCAGGGGGATGGAACACTGAAGCTTTCTTT
d_gene: .; abundance: once; v_gene: TRBV5-1; j_gene: TRBJ2-5; len: 15; CDR3aa: CASSLGSGQRETQYF; CDR3nt: TGCGCCAGCAGCTTGGGGTCGGGTCAGCGGGAGACCCAGTACTTC
d_gene: .; abundance: .; v_gene: TRBV7-9; j_gene: TRBJ2-2; len: 16; CDR3aa: CSSSLNTQGYTGELFF; CDR3nt: TGTTCCAGCAGCTTAAATACGCAGGGGTACACCGGGGAGCTGTTTTTT
d_gene: TRBD1; abundance: .; v_gene: TRBV5-1; j_gene: TRBJ2-5; len: 13; CDR3aa: CASSSTGDETQYF; CDR3nt: TGCGCCAGCAGCTCTACAGGGGACGAGACCCAGTACTTC
d_gene: TRBD2; abundance: .; v_gene: TRBV5-4; j_gene: TRBJ2-2; len: 15; CDR3aa: CASSYLGLDPGELFF; CDR3nt: TGTGCCAGCAGCTACCTGGGACTAGATCCCGGGGAGCTGTTTTTT
d_gene: .; abundance: .; v_gene: TRBV28; j_gene: TRBJ2-5; len: 15; CDR3aa: CASSSRSSGQETQYF; CDR3nt: TGTGCCAGCAGTTCCCGAAGTAGCGGACAAGAGACCCAGTACTTC
d_gene: .; abundance: .; v_gene: TRBV2; j_gene: TRBJ1-3; len: 12; CDR3aa: CASRYSGNTIYF; CDR3nt: TGTGCCAGCAGGTACTCTGGAAACACCATATATTTT
d_gene: TRBD1; abundance: .; v_gene: TRBV9; j_gene: TRBJ2-7; len: 15; CDR3aa: CASSVGQGESYEQYF; CDR3nt: TGTGCCAGCAGCGTGGGACAGGGGGAATCCTACGAGCAGTACTTC
d_gene: TRBD1; abundance: .; v_gene: TRBV28; j_gene: TRBJ2-5; len: 16; CDR3aa: CASSFRQGTLGETQYF; CDR3nt: TGTGCCAGCAGCTTCCGACAGGGGACTTTGGGGGAGACCCAGTACTTC
d_gene: .; abundance: .; v_gene: TRBV7-2; j_gene: TRBJ1-5; len: 17; CDR3aa: CASSPIPTPWSNQPQHF; CDR3nt: TGTGCCAGCAGCCCTATCCCCACCCCGTGGTCCAATCAGCCCCAGCATTTT
d_gene: TRBD2; abundance: .; v_gene: TRBV5-1; j_gene: TRBJ2-5; len: 16; CDR3aa: CASSSGGGGLQETQYF; CDR3nt: TGCGCCAGCAGCTCGGGAGGGGGGGGCCTCCAAGAGACCCAGTACTTC
d_gene: TRBD2; abundance: once; v_gene: TRBV7-3; j_gene: TRBJ2-3; len: 15; CDR3aa: CASSSAGGEGDTQYF; CDR3nt: TGTGCCAGCAGCTCGGCCGGGGGGGAGGGGGATACGCAGTATTTT
d_gene: .; abundance: .; v_gene: TRBV2; j_gene: TRBJ1-6; len: 14; CDR3aa: CASSETLSWSPLHF; CDR3nt: TGTGCCAGCAGTGAAACGTTGAGTTGGTCACCCCTCCACTTT
d_gene: .; abundance: .; v_gene: TRBV7-2; j_gene: TRBJ1-3; len: 15; CDR3aa: CASSSSRAPGNTIYF; CDR3nt: TGTGCCAGCAGCTCAAGCCGTGCTCCTGGAAACACCATATATTTT
d_gene: TRBD2; abundance: .; v_gene: TRBV4-3; j_gene: TRBJ2-1; len: 18; CDR3aa: CASSQPLLAGHSYNEQFF; CDR3nt: TGCGCCAGCAGCCAACCCCTCCTAGCGGGGCATTCCTACAATGAGCAGTTCTTC
d_gene: .; abundance: .; v_gene: TRBV5-4; j_gene: TRBJ1-6; len: 18; CDR3aa: CASSSPLGSGTYNSPLHF; CDR3nt: TGTGCCAGCAGCTCACCCTTGGGGTCGGGGACCTATAATTCACCCCTCCACTTT
d_gene: .; abundance: .; v_gene: TRBV9; j_gene: TRBJ2-5; len: 13; CDR3aa: CASSGQVQETQYF; CDR3nt: TGTGCCAGCAGCGGACAGGTTCAAGAGACCCAGTACTTC
d_gene: TRBD1; abundance: .; v_gene: TRBV19; j_gene: TRBJ2-3; len: 15; CDR3aa: CATGGTGTSTDTQYF; CDR3nt: TGTGCCACCGGAGGGACAGGGACTAGCACAGATACGCAGTATTTT
d_gene: .; abundance: .; v_gene: TRBV5-5; j_gene: TRBJ2-2; len: 15; CDR3aa: CASTQRRVETGELFF; CDR3nt: TGTGCCAGCACCCAAAGGAGGGTGGAAACCGGGGAGCTGTTTTTT
d_gene: .; abundance: .; v_gene: TRBV5-5; j_gene: TRBJ2-7; len: 14; CDR3aa: CASSLVGGRFEQYF; CDR3nt: TGTGCCAGCAGCTTGGTCGGGGGTCGGTTCGAGCAGTACTTC
d_gene: TRBD2; abundance: .; v_gene: TRBV5-1; j_gene: TRBJ2-3; len: 16; CDR3aa: CASSWGTSSSTDTQYF; CDR3nt: TGCGCCAGCAGCTGGGGGACTAGCTCTAGCACAGATACGCAGTATTTT
d_gene: TRBD1; abundance: .; v_gene: TRBV5-4; j_gene: TRBJ1-4; len: 16; CDR3aa: CASSLAGTGGNEKLFF; CDR3nt: TGTGCCAGCAGCTTGGCTGGGACAGGGGGAAATGAAAAACTGTTTTTT
d_gene: TRBD1; abundance: .; v_gene: TRBV28; j_gene: TRBJ1-1; len: 14; CDR3aa: CASSLGQSNTEAFF; CDR3nt: TGTGCCAGCAGTTTGGGACAGTCGAACACTGAAGCTTTCTTT
d_gene: .; abundance: .; v_gene: TRBV10-3; j_gene: TRBJ1-1; len: 12; CDR3aa: CATSNRNTEAFF; CDR3nt: TGTGCCACCTCGAACAGGAACACTGAAGCTTTCTTT
d_gene: .; abundance: .; v_gene: TRBV7-9; j_gene: TRBJ1-6; len: 12; CDR3aa: CSSRLSNSPLHF; CDR3nt: TGTTCCAGCAGGCTGAGCAATTCACCCCTCCACTTT
d_gene: TRBD2; abundance: .; v_gene: TRBV7-9; j_gene: TRBJ2-3; len: 17; CDR3aa: CASTPSIAGARTDTQYF; CDR3nt: TGTGCCAGCACCCCTTCCATAGCGGGGGCCCGCACAGATACGCAGTATTTT
d_gene: TRBD1; abundance: few; v_gene: TRBV6-5; j_gene: TRBJ2-3; len: 14; CDR3aa: CASSEDRGPDTQYF; CDR3nt: TGTGCCAGCAGTGAAGACAGGGGGCCAGATACGCAGTATTTT
d_gene: TRBD1; abundance: .; v_gene: TRBV5-1; j_gene: TRBJ2-7; len: 12; CDR3aa: CASSRTGPEQYF; CDR3nt: TGCGCCAGCAGCCGGACAGGGCCCGAGCAGTACTTC
d_gene: .; abundance: once; v_gene: TRBV27; j_gene: TRBJ2-7; len: 15; CDR3aa: CATRGLGGLQYEQYF; CDR3nt: TGTGCCACCCGGGGGTTAGGGGGCTTGCAATACGAGCAGTACTTC
d_gene: .; abundance: once; v_gene: TRBV6-5; j_gene: TRBJ1-1; len: 13; CDR3aa: CATLRGRGTEAFF; CDR3nt: TGTGCCACCCTGAGAGGGCGCGGGACTGAAGCTTTCTTT